The text below deals with one TCR beta chain. Its specificity is unknown. Patients with chemo-refractory metastatic non-small-cell lung cancer received focal radiation plus CTLA-4 blockade with ipilimumab. This record belongs to a study of radiotherapy plus CTLA-4 blockade in lung cancer. Germline lookup yields CDR1 SGHTA and CDR2 FQGNSA. The CDR3 has 13 residues. V lost 8 bases, J lost 3 bases, and 8 bases lay in between. Study observations and caveats: Following radiotherapy plus ipilimumab, tumor-derived TCR clones expanded in the blood. In blood, early T cell clone dynamics reportedly predicted response best, together with interferon-beta.

Some clones are missing from TCRdb's copy, which holds only in-frame ones; the method was immunoSEQ multiplex PCR. Of approximately 65,000 clones listed, 60% to 85% are singletons. Sequenced here: peripheral blood, sampled from a patient treated with radiotherapy plus ipilimumab. The sequence came from a human donor with non-small cell lung cancer who had a complete response to radiotherapy plus ipilimumab. The chain couples TRBV7-2 to TRBJ1-6; unclear D gene. The CDR3 DNA follows: TGTGCCAGCGGAGGGTACTATAATTCACCCCTCCACTTT. Amino acids: CASGGYYNSPLHF.